This section outlines one TCR beta chain sequence together with its context. Its antigen remains unknown. These data originate in a study of T cell repertoires in cytomegalovirus infection. Background on the study: CMV epitopes in the study were HLA-C-restricted (recently identified) and HLA-B-restricted (well studied). Public TCR beta signatures indicated both CMV infection and matching HLA type.

TCRdb passed the reads through MiXCR, listing each CDR3 protein once. The sample yields nearly 700,000 distinct CDR3 sequences, 33% seen once. This CDR3 region has 13 residues. The V gene lost 8 bases and the J gene lost 4 bases, with 14 bases spanning the gap. Germline V gene data show CDR1 as KGHSH and CDR2 as LQKENI. Regarding the study as a whole: In two of eight donors, the top clonotype was HLA-C-restricted CMV-specific.

The rearrangement joins TRBV18 to TRBJ2-5; D gene unclear. The specimen was cultured PBMCs, collected from culture after CMV antigen stimulation. The clonotype originates from a human donor in good health (CMV status not recorded). Some clones in this sample may be carry-over from other donors' samples. CDR3: CASALTEIETQYF. The DNA of the CDR3 is TGTGCCAGCGCGCTCACAGAGATAGAGACCCAGTACTTC. The whole variable domain, filled in from reference TRBV18 and TRBJ2-5, reads NAGVMQNPRHLVRRRGQEARLRCSPMKGHSHVYWYRQLPEEGLKFMVYLQKENIIDESGMPKERFSAEFPKEGPSILRIQQVVRGDSAAYFCASALTEIETQYFGPGTRLLVL.